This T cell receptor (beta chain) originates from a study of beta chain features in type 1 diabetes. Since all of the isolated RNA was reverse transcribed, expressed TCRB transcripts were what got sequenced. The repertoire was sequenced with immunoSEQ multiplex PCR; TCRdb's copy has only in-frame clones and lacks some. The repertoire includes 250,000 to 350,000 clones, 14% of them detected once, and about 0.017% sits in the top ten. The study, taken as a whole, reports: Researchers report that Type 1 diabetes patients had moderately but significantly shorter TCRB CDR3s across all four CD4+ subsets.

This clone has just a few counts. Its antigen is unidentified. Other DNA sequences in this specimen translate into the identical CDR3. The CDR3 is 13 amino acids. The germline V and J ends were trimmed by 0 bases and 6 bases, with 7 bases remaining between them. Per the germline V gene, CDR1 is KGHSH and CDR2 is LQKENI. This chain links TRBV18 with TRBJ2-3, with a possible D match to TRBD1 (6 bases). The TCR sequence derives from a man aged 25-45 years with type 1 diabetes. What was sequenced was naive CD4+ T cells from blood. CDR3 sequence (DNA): TGTGCCAGCTCACCACCGGGGGCGGATACGCAGTATTTT. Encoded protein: CASSPPGADTQYF.